This T cell receptor beta chain was profiled in a study of T cell changes during pregnancy in multiple sclerosis. TCRdb's copy holds only in-frame clones and misses some; the assay was immunoSEQ multiplex PCR. This repertoire shows 70,000 to 90,000 clones, approximately 90% found once; its top ten account for roughly 4%. The germline CDR1 and CDR2 sequences are KGHSH and LQKENI. The CDR3 is made up of 14 amino acids. The ends were cut back, 4 bases at V and 6 bases at J, with 13 bases in the middle. This specimen consisted of PBMCs, obtained in the first trimester of pregnancy. The chain joins TRBV18 to TRBJ2-1; weak D call: TRBD1 (5 bases). The clonotype was recovered from a female donor in good health, serving as a control in a pregnancy study. Some clones in this sample may be carry-over from other donors' samples. The CDR3, as DNA: TGTGCCAGCTCACAGGGGCGTGGGGTCAATGAGCAGTTCTTC. It specifies CASSQGRGVNEQFF.